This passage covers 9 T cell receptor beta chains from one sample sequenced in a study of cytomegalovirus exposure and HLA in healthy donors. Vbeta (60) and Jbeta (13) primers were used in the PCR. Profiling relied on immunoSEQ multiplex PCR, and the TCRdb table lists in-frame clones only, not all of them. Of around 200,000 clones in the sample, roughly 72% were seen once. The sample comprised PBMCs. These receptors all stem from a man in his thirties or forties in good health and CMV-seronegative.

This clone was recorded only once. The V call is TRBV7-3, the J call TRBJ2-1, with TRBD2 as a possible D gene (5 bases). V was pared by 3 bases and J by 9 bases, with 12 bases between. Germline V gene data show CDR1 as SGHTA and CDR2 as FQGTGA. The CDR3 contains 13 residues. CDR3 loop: CASSFREGSEQFF. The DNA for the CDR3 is TGTGCCAGCAGCTTTAGAGAGGGCAGTGAGCAGTTCTTC.

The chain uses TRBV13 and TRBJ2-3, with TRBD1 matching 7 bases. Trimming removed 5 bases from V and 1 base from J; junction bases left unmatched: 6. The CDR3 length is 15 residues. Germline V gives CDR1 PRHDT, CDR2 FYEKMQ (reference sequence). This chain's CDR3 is CASSVYRGRTDTQYF. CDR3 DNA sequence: TGTGCCAGCAGCGTTTACAGGGGACGCACAGATACGCAGTATTTT. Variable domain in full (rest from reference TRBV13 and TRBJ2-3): AAGVIQSPRHLIKEKRETATLKCYPIPRHDTVYWYQQGPGQDPQFLISFYEKMQSDKGSIPDRFSAQQFSDYHSELNMSSLELGDSALYFCASSVYRGRTDTQYFGPGTRLTVL.

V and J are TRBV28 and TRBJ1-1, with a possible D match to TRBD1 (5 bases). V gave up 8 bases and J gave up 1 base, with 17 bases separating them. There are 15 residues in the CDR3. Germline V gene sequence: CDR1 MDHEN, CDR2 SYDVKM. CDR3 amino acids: CASGFSGLTNTEAFF. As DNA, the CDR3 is TGTGCCAGCGGCTTCTCAGGGTTGACGAACACTGAAGCTTTCTTT.

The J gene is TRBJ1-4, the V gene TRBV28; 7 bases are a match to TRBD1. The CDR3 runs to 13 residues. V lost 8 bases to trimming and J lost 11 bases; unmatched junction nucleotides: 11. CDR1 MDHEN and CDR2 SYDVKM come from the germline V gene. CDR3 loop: CASDRQGMGKLFF. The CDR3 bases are TGTGCCAGCGACAGACAGGGTATGGGGAAACTGTTTTTT.

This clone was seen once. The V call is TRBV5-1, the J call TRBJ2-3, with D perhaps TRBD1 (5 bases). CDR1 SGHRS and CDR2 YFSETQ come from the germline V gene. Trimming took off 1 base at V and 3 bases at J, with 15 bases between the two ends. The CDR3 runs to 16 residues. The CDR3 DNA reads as TGCGCCAGCAGCTTGCAAGCCCAAGGGGTTACAGATACGCAGTATTTT. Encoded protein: CASSLQAQGVTDTQYF.

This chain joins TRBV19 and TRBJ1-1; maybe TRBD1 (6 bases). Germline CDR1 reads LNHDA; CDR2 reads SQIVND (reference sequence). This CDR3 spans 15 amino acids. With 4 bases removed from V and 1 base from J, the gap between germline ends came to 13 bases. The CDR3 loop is CASSTYTQGNTEAFF. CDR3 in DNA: TGTGCCAGTAGTACCTACACACAGGGGAACACTGAAGCTTTCTTT.

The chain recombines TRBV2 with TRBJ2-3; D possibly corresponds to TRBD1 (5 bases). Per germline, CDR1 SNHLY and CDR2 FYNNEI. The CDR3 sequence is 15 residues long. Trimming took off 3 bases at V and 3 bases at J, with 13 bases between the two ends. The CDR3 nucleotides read TGTGCCAGCAGTGATTTGGGGCAGGGTACAGATACGCAGTATTTT. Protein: CASSDLGQGTDTQYF.

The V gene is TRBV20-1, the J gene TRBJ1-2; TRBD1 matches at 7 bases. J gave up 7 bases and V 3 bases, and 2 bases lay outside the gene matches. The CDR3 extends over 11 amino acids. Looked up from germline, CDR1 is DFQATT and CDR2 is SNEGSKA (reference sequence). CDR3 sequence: CSASDRVGYTF. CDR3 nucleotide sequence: TGCAGTGCTAGCGACAGGGTTGGCTACACCTTC.

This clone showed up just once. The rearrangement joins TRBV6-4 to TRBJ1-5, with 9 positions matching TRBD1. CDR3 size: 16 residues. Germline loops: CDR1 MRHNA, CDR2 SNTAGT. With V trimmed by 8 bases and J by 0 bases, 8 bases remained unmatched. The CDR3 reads CASQQTGGVSNQPQHF. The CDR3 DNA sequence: TGTGCCAGCCAACAGACAGGGGGTGTTAGCAATCAGCCCCAGCATTTT.